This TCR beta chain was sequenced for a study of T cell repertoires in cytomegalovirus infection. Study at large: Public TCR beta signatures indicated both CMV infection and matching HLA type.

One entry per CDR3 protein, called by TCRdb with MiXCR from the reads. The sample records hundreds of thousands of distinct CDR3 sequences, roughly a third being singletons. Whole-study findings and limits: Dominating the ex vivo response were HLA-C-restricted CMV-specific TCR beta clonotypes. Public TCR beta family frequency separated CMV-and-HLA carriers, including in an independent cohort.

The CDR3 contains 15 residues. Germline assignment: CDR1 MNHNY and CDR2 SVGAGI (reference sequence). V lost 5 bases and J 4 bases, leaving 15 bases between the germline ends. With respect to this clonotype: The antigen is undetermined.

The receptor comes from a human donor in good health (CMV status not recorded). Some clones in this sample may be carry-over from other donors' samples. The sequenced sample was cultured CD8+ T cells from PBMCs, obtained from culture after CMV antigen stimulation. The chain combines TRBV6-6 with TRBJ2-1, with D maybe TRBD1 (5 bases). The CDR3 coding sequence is TGTGCCAGCAGTGGTGGACAAGGCGCTTACAATGAGCAGTTCTTC. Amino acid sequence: CASSGGQGAYNEQFF.